A single sample is the source of the 19 T cell receptor beta chains below, sequenced in a study of T cell responses to AZD1222 COVID-19 vaccine. TCRdb's copy holds only in-frame clones and misses some; the assay was immunoSEQ multiplex PCR. The sample comprises around 170,000 clones, approximately 90% of which are singletons, and approximately 4% rests with the top ten. Sequenced here: peripheral blood, sampled on day 0 of AZD1222 vaccination. These receptors were taken from an adult in good health.

This clone showed up just once. The chain employs TRBV11-3 and TRBJ1-1, with D uncertain. In germline, CDR1 is SGHNT, CDR2 YENEEA. Trimming took off 2 bases at V and 11 bases at J, with 12 bases between the two ends. The CDR3 loop spans 12 amino acids. The CDR3 sequence is CASSLNRGRAFF. The CDR3 nucleotides are TGTGCCAGCAGCTTAAACCGGGGTCGGGCTTTCTTT.

The chain couples TRBV7-3 to TRBJ1-2, with D possibly matching TRBD1 (6 bases). The CDR3 length is 15 residues. V was shortened by 5 bases and J by 0 bases, with 13 bases between the two germline ends. Germline values: CDR1 SGHTA, CDR2 FQGTGA. DNA of the CDR3: TGTGCCAGCAGCCCGATCGGGGGCCCTAACTATGGCTACACCTTC. Translation: CASSPIGGPNYGYTF.

This chain uses TRBV9 with TRBJ2-1; 11 nucleotides align to TRBD2. The CDR3 is made up of 15 amino acids. Germline CDR1 reads SGDLS; CDR2 reads YYNGEE. V shed 0 bases, J shed 7 bases, and the junction held 3 bases outside the gene matches. This CDR3 is CASSVGLAGGNEQFF. CDR3 coding DNA: TGTGCCAGCAGCGTAGGGCTAGCGGGAGGAAATGAGCAGTTCTTC.

The chain recombines TRBV2 with TRBJ1-1; 8 bases are a match to TRBD1. This CDR3 region has 14 residues. Germline CDR1 is SNHLY and CDR2 is FYNNEI. V lost 6 bases and J lost 0; bases outside the gene matches: 3. CDR3 sequence: CASRRQGLNTEAFF. For the CDR3, the DNA is TGTGCCAGCAGGAGACAGGGGTTGAACACTGAAGCTTTCTTT.

The chain employs TRBV27 and TRBJ1-6, with a weak D call TRBD1 (5 bases). The CDR3 is 16 amino acids. Trimming cost V 6 bases and J 0 bases, with 12 bases left between them. Germline loops: CDR1 MNHEY, CDR2 SMNVEV (reference sequence). CDR3 in DNA: TGTGCCAGCAGCCGTCGGGGCGGCTCCTATAATTCACCCCTCCACTTT. Protein sequence: CASSRRGGSYNSPLHF.

This clone was found once. This chain uses TRBV7-2 with TRBJ2-1, with D perhaps matching TRBD2 (6 bases). This CDR3 region has 16 residues. V lost 2 bases to trimming and J lost 5 bases, with 16 bases between them. CDR1 and CDR2 (germline): SGHTA, FQGNSA. In DNA, the CDR3 is TGTGCCAGCAGCTTAAGTAGCTCGGCGGGAAACAATGAGCAGTTCTTC. Its protein product is CASSLSSSAGNNEQFF.

This chain uses TRBV4-3 with TRBJ1-6; D ambiguous. The CDR3 length is 16 residues. Trimming took off 1 base at V and 0 bases at J, with 7 bases between the two ends. Germline-derived CDR1 and CDR2 are LGHNA and YSLEER. CDR3 amino acids: CASSQAVYSYNSPLHF. DNA of the CDR3: TGCGCCAGCAGCCAAGCGGTATACTCCTATAATTCACCCCTCCACTTT.

J is TRBJ1-1 and V is TRBV27; TRBD1 aligns across 7 bases. J gave up 7 bases and V 2 bases, and 4 bases lay outside the gene matches. The CDR3 is 13 residues long. The germline V gene encodes CDR1 MNHEY and CDR2 SMNVEV (reference sequence). Here the CDR3 DNA reads TGTGCCAGCAGTTTAAAGGGGGCCAGTGAAGCTTTCTTT. Amino acid sequence: CASSLKGASEAFF.

This clone was detected once. V gene TRBV12-5 combines with J gene TRBJ2-7; TRBD2 is a possible D gene (6 bases). CDR1 and CDR2 from the germline V gene are LGHNT and FRNRAP. Trimming took off 6 bases at V and 0 bases at J, with 6 bases between the two ends. This CDR3 region has 12 residues. CDR3 region: CASGGGSYEQYF. CDR3 DNA sequence: TGTGCTAGTGGCGGGGGCTCCTACGAGCAGTACTTC.

This sequence joins TRBV3-1 (or the pseudogene TRBV3-2) and TRBJ2-1, with a tentative D call TRBD2 (5 bases). V was clipped by 1 base and J by 2 bases, with 9 bases between them. This CDR3 is built from 15 residues. The germline V gene has CDR1 LGHDT and CDR2 YNNKEL (reference sequence). The CDR3: CASSQAGKTYNEQFF. The DNA for the CDR3 is TGTGCCAGCAGCCAAGCCGGGAAGACCTACAATGAGCAGTTCTTC.

The V gene is TRBV7-6, the J gene TRBJ2-3; 15 bases agree with TRBD2. Per germline, CDR1 SGHVS and CDR2 FNYEAQ. The CDR3 length is 18 residues. The J segment lost 6 bases and the V segment lost 3 bases, leaving 10 bases of the junction unmatched. For the CDR3, the DNA is TGTGCCAGCAGCTTGGGGTCATTCGGACTAGCGGGAGGGGATACGCAGTATTTT. This encodes CASSLGSFGLAGGDTQYF.

The chain carries TRBV5-1 and TRBJ2-1, with D perhaps assigned TRBD1 or TRBD2 (6 bases each). The CDR3 contains 14 residues. Trimming left V 3 bases short and J 8 bases short, with 15 bases between. CDR1 is SGHRS, CDR2 YFSETQ, per germline. CDR3 protein: CASSWGADGDEQFF. CDR3 sequence (DNA): TGCGCCAGCAGCTGGGGGGCGGATGGCGATGAGCAGTTCTTC.

The chain uses TRBV6-5 and TRBJ1-2; no clear D gene. Trimming cost V 0 bases and J 2 bases, with 7 bases left between them. This CDR3 spans 14 amino acids. Per the germline V gene, CDR1 is MNHEY and CDR2 is SVGAGI. The CDR3 sequence: CASSYSRKNYGYTF. CDR3 in DNA: TGTGCCAGCAGTTACTCTCGGAAGAACTATGGCTACACCTTC.

This chain joins TRBV18 and TRBJ2-7; 8 nucleotides line up with TRBD1. CDR3 length: 14 residues. V lost 4 bases and J lost 4; bases outside the gene matches: 6. Germline CDR1 reads KGHSH; CDR2 reads LQKENI. CDR3 residues: CASSRSQGAYEQYF. CDR3 sequence (DNA): TGTGCCAGCTCACGCTCGCAGGGGGCTTACGAGCAGTACTTC.

V is TRBV2 and J is TRBJ2-4, with D maybe TRBD1 (6 bases). Trimming pared 6 bases from V and 2 bases from J, leaving 11 bases between. Germline CDR1 and CDR2: SNHLY and FYNNEI. The CDR3 sequence is 14 residues long. The CDR3 sequence is CASRHRDPKNIQYF. CDR3 bases: TGTGCCAGCAGGCACAGGGACCCCAAAAACATTCAGTACTTC.

The CDR3 bases are TGTGCCAGCACCACGGGACAGCTTACAAGCAATCAGCCCCAGCATTTT. Translated, it gives CASTTGQLTSNQPQHF. The chain employs TRBV6-8 and TRBJ1-5, with TRBD1 matching over 7 bases. The CDR3 has 16 residues. Germline V lookup: CDR1 MNHGY, CDR2 SAAAGT. V gave up 7 bases and J gave up 1 base; unmatched junction bases: 10.

The V call is TRBV5-4, the J call TRBJ2-1; 11 bases align to TRBD2. This CDR3 comprises 15 residues. Per germline, CDR1 SGHNT and CDR2 YYREEE (reference sequence). J lost 6 bases, V lost 3 bases, and 5 bases had no gene match. CDR3: CASSSGTSGRNEQFF. The CDR3 DNA follows: TGTGCCAGCAGCTCCGGGACTAGCGGACGCAATGAGCAGTTCTTC.

The gene calls are TRBV19 and TRBJ1-2; 11 bases line up with TRBD1. Germline V lookup: CDR1 LNHDA, CDR2 SQIVND (reference sequence). The CDR3 totals 15 residues. V dropped 7 bases and J dropped 6; count of bases not matched to a gene: 10. CDR3 amino acids: CASNLGPGQGDGYTF. In nucleotides, the CDR3 is TGTGCCAGTAACCTCGGCCCGGGACAGGGGGATGGCTACACCTTC.

This clone appeared a single time. The chain joins TRBV4-1 to TRBJ2-1, with D possibly called TRBD1 or TRBD2 (5 bases each). The CDR3 consists of 16 residues. Trimming cost V 4 bases and J 3 bases, with 16 bases left between them. The germline CDR1 and CDR2 sequences are MGHRA and YSYEKL. The CDR3 DNA follows: TGCGCCAGCAGCCTCCTGGTCGGGACCCTCTACAATGAGCAGTTCTTC. This codes for CASSLLVGTLYNEQFF.